The clone carrying this T cell receptor beta chain was recorded a few times. What it recognizes is unknown. These data are taken from a study of T cells after yellow fever vaccination. Study-level information: For low cell numbers, libraries were made with SMART-Seq v4 Ultra Low Input. Study observations and caveats: The secondary T-cell response peaked on day 5, not day 15, but was weaker. Most clones from primary vaccination were detected again post-booster (96% CD4, about 85% CD8).

The germline V gene encodes CDR1 SGHRS and CDR2 YFSETQ. CDR3 length: 13 amino acids. V shed 4 bases and J shed 9 bases, with 16 bases lying between them. TCRdb re-called the 5' RACE reads through MiXCR, storing one row per CDR3 protein. The repertoire holds a few hundred thousand distinct CDR3 sequences, with 15% to 20% as singletons. This sequence originates from a man under 40 who received the YFV17D yellow fever vaccine. The chain joins TRBV5-1 to TRBJ1-1, with D possibly being TRBD1 (6 bases). The sample was PBMCs, taken 15 days after the yellow fever booster vaccination. In nucleotides, the CDR3 is TGCGCCAGCAGCGACGGGGGGCAACCGAAAGCTTTCTTT. It codes for CASSDGGQPKAFF. Filled out from reference TRBV5-1 and TRBJ1-1, the complete variable domain reads KAGVTQTPRYLIKTRGQQVTLSCSPISGHRSVSWYQQTPGQGLQFLFEYFSETQRNKGNFPGRFSGRQFSNSRSEMNVSTLELGDSALYLCASSDGGQPKAFFGQGTRLTVV.